The 20 T cell receptor beta chains given below trace back to one sample, sequenced in a study of PD-1 blockade in classical Hodgkin lymphoma. This table comes from immunoSEQ multiplex PCR, and its TCRdb copy is limited to in-frame clones, with some not included. The sample contains 3,900 or so clones, about 82% of which appear only once. All patients experienced relapse after autologous stem cell transplantation, and brentuximab vedotin exposure was variable. The source was peripheral blood mononuclear cells (PBMCs), collected at baseline. The receptors derive from a human donor with classical Hodgkin lymphoma.

J is TRBJ2-1 and V is TRBV2; no reliable D call. The V and J ends lost 3 bases and 3 bases respectively, with 6 bases between them. The CDR3 extends over 13 amino acids. Germline values: CDR1 SNHLY, CDR2 FYNNEI. CDR3 in DNA: TGTGCCAGCAGTGAGATAAACTACAATGAGCAGTTCTTC. Translation: CASSEINYNEQFF.

This clone was seen once. This chain connects TRBV7-8 to TRBJ2-7, with 9 bases fitting TRBD1. After removal of 1 base from V and 6 bases from J, the junction contained 4 bases not matched to a gene. Germline V gene sequence: CDR1 SGHVS, CDR2 FQNEAQ. This CDR3 is built from 14 residues. The CDR3 nucleotides are TGTGCCAGCAGCTTAGAAGGGACAGGGCCCGAGCAGTACTTC. Its protein product is CASSLEGTGPEQYF. Using reference TRBV7-8 and TRBJ2-7 for the parts outside the CDR3, the full variable domain is GAGVSQSPRYKVAKRGQDVALRCDPISGHVSLFWYQQALGQGPEFLTYFQNEAQLDKSGLPSDRFFAERPEGSVSTLKIQRTQQEDSAVYLCASSLEGTGPEQYFGPGTRLTVT.

The chain has TRBV5-1 and TRBJ2-1; D unresolved. The V end lost 2 bases, the J end lost 9 bases, and 12 bases lay between the germline ends. This CDR3 comprises 13 residues. The germline gives CDR1 SGHRS, CDR2 YFSETQ. The CDR3 DNA sequence: TGCGCCAGCAGCTTCGGTTCTGGTGGTGAGCAGTTCTTC. This gives the protein CASSFGSGGEQFF.

The chain uses TRBV14 and TRBJ1-1, with a weak D call TRBD1 (5 bases). The CDR3 has 13 amino acids. V gave up 3 bases and J gave up 10 bases, with 15 bases separating them. The V gene's germline CDR1 is SGHDN and CDR2 FVKESK. CDR3 loop: CASSQADSLGAFF. Written as DNA, the CDR3 is TGTGCCAGCAGCCAGGCTGACAGTTTAGGAGCTTTCTTT. Combining the CDR3 with reference TRBV14 and TRBJ1-1 gives the whole variable domain EAGVTQFPSHSVIEKGQTVTLRCDPISGHDNLYWYRRVMGKEIKFLLHFVKESKQDESGMPNNRFLAERTGGTYSTLKVQPAELEDSGVYFCASSQADSLGAFFGQGTRLTVV.

The CDR3, as DNA: TGTGCCAGCAGTGAACGGTGGGGCCAGAGTAATGAGCAGTTCTTC. It codes for CASSERWGQSNEQFF. The V and J genes are TRBV6-1 and TRBJ2-1, with a tentative D call TRBD1 (5 bases). V lost 2 bases to trimming and J lost 7 bases, with 15 bases between them. CDR3 length: 15 residues. Germline assignment: CDR1 MNHNS and CDR2 SASEGT.

This clone was seen only a few times. The chain is built from TRBV21-1 and TRBJ2-7; the table names TRBD2, a call not compared with the DNA. TRBV21-1 is shown as a pseudogene. The length of the CDR3 is 18 residues. The DNA for the CDR3 is TGTGCCAGCACCTCCCCCGTCGGGAGGGCCTCTAAGGGCTACGAGCAGTACTTC. The encoded protein is CASTSPVGRASKGYEQYF.

This clone has a single count. This chain uses TRBV6-6 with TRBJ2-7; 8 positions match TRBD1. The CDR3 is made up of 12 amino acids. Trimming cost V 6 bases and J 3 bases; bases outside gene matches: 1. Germline lookup yields CDR1 MNHNY and CDR2 SVGAGI (reference sequence). CDR3: CASSTGGYEQYF. CDR3 in DNA: TGTGCCAGCAGCACAGGGGGCTACGAGCAGTACTTC.

Concerning this clone itself: Its ends do not fully match the called genes, so a read error is possible. The CDR3 nucleotides read TGCGCCAGCAGACGCCTCGGACAGGGGGCTGAGGCTTTCTTT. Encoded protein: CASRRLGQGAEAFF. This chain uses TRBV5-1 with TRBJ1-1, with TRBD1 matching over 11 bases. The V gene's germline CDR1 is SGHRS and CDR2 YFSETQ. This CDR3 has 14 amino acids.

The chain uses TRBV11-3 and TRBJ2-1; 7 bases are shared with TRBD2. There are 15 residues in the CDR3. Germline CDR1 is SGHNT and CDR2 is YENEEA. J gave up 3 bases and V 0 bases, and 2 bases lay outside the gene matches. The CDR3 sequence is CASSLDGTNYNEQFF. The CDR3 DNA sequence: TGTGCCAGCAGCTTAGACGGGACTAACTACAATGAGCAGTTCTTC.

This clone was counted once. The chain joins TRBV5-4 to TRBJ1-1; D is perhaps TRBD1 (5 bases). Germline loops: CDR1 SGHNT, CDR2 YYREEE (reference sequence). The CDR3 extends over 16 amino acids. Between the trimmed V and J ends, which lost 0 bases and 0 bases, there was a span of 12 bases. CDR3 DNA: TGTGCCAGCAGCTTGGGAGGGGAGGGCATGAACACTGAAGCTTTCTTT. Protein: CASSLGGEGMNTEAFF.

In this sample, this clone turned up once. The chain uses TRBV28 and TRBJ1-5; D possibly corresponds to TRBD1 (6 bases). This CDR3 comprises 15 residues. Germline V gene data show CDR1 as MDHEN and CDR2 as SYDVKM. V dropped 5 bases and J dropped 3 bases, with 14 bases sitting between them. CDR3 sequence: CASSQQGQHNQPQHF. CDR3 nucleotide sequence: TGTGCCAGCAGTCAACAGGGCCAGCACAATCAGCCCCAGCATTTT.

In this sample, this clone turned up once. Other DNA variants within this sample encode the same CDR3. The chain employs TRBV15 and TRBJ2-5, with TRBD2 matching over 8 bases. The V and J ends lost 5 bases and 5 bases, in that order; junction bases with no gene match: 4. The CDR3 is made up of 13 amino acids. The germline V gene encodes CDR1 LNHNV and CDR2 YYDKDF (reference sequence). The DNA of the CDR3 is TGTGCCACCAGCCGGACTAGCTCCGAGACCCAGTACTTC. It codes for CATSRTSSETQYF.

This sequence joins TRBV7-4 and TRBJ1-1, with TRBD1 matching 8 bases. CDR1 is SGHVT and CDR2 is SQSDAQ in the germline V gene. Unmatched junction bases numbered 10, after V lost 5 bases and J lost 5 bases. The CDR3 length is 15 residues. The CDR3 loop is CASSRIQTGATEAFF. DNA of the CDR3: TGTGCCAGCAGCCGAATCCAGACAGGGGCAACTGAAGCTTTCTTT.

This clone occurred a few times. The chain has TRBV9 and TRBJ2-2; perhaps TRBD1 as D (6 bases). CDR1 and CDR2 (germline): SGDLS, YYNGEE. The CDR3 runs to 17 residues. V was shortened by 4 bases and J by 4 bases, with 20 bases between the two germline ends. As DNA, the CDR3 is TGTGCCAGCAGCTTACCGCAGGGGAGACCCAGCACCGGGGAGCTGTTTTTT. Its translation is CASSLPQGRPSTGELFF.

V gene TRBV5-5 combines with J gene TRBJ2-3, with D possibly matching TRBD2 (5 bases). CDR1 SGHKS and CDR2 YYEKEE come from the germline V gene (reference sequence). V lost 5 bases to trimming and J lost 1 base, with 14 bases between them. This CDR3 has 15 amino acids. In nucleotides, the CDR3 is TGTGCCAGCAGTGAGCAACTAGGAGGCACAGATACGCAGTATTTT. Translating gives CASSEQLGGTDTQYF.

The chain joins TRBV28 to TRBJ1-3; weak D call: TRBD1 (5 bases). The CDR3 extends over 13 amino acids. V was cut by 6 bases and J by 4 bases, with 10 bases left in between. From germline, CDR1 is MDHEN and CDR2 SYDVKM. The CDR3 DNA reads TGTGCCAGCAGGGGGACGGGGGGAAACACCATATATTTT. The encoded protein is CASRGTGGNTIYF.

This chain uses TRBV5-4 with TRBJ2-1, with D hard to call. The CDR3 contains 13 residues. Germline lookup yields CDR1 SGHNT and CDR2 YYREEE (reference sequence). The V and J ends lost 0 bases and 4 bases respectively, with 5 bases between them. CDR3 residues: CASSLGLYNEQFF. CDR3 nucleotide sequence: TGTGCCAGCAGCTTGGGGCTGTACAATGAGCAGTTCTTC.

The V gene is TRBV5-6, the J gene TRBJ2-7; 8 bases agree with TRBD1. Germline V gives CDR1 SGHDT, CDR2 YYEEEE. The CDR3 has 15 residues. Germline trimming cut 3 bases from V and 3 bases from J; bases unmatched to any gene: 8. CDR3 protein: CASSSVDRGVYEQYF. The CDR3 DNA reads TGTGCCAGCAGCTCAGTCGACAGGGGAGTCTACGAGCAGTACTTC.

J is TRBJ1-1 and V is TRBV6-1, with D possibly matching TRBD1 (6 bases). This CDR3 is built from 15 residues. The germline V gene has CDR1 MNHNS and CDR2 SASEGT. V gave up 7 bases and J gave up 7 bases, with 22 bases separating them. The CDR3 sequence is CASTPTGRGTGEAFF. The CDR3 bases are TGTGCCAGCACCCCTACGGGGAGGGGGACCGGTGAAGCTTTCTTT.

The chain combines TRBV27 with TRBJ1-2; D is unresolved. Germline CDR1 reads MNHEY; CDR2 reads SMNVEV (reference sequence). Between the trimmed V and J ends, which lost 0 bases and 8 bases, there was a span of 13 bases. CDR3 size: 14 residues. CDR3 residues: CASSLSTLSGGYTF. The CDR3 DNA reads TGTGCCAGCAGTTTATCGACCCTTTCGGGCGGCTACACCTTC.